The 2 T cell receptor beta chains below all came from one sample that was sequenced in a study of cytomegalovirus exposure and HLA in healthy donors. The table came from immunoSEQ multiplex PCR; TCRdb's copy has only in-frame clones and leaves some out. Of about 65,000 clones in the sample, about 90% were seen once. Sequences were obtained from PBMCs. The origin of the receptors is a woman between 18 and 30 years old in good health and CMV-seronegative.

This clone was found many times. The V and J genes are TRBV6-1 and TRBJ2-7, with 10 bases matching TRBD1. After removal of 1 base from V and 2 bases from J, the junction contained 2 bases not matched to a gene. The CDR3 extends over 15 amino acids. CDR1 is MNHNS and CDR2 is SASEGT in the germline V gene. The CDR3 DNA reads TGTGCCAGCAGTGAAGAGGGGACAGGGGCCTACGAGCAGTACTTC. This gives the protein CASSEEGTGAYEQYF.

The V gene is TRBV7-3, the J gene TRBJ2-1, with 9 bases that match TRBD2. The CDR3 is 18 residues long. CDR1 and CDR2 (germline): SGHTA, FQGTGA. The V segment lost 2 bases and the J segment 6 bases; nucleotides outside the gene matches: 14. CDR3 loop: CASSLSEGWAGGLNEQFF. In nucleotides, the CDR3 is TGTGCCAGCAGCTTATCAGAGGGCTGGGCGGGGGGGCTCAATGAGCAGTTCTTC.